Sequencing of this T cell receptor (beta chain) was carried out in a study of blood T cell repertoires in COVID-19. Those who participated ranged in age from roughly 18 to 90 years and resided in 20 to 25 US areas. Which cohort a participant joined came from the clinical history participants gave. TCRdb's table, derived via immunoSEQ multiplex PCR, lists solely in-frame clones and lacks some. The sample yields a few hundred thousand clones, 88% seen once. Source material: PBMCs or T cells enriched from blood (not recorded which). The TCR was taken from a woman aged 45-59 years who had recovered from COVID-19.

DNA for the CDR3: TGTGCCAGTAGTATAGATCTCACAGGGTTGACCCAGTACTTC. It yields the protein CASSIDLTGLTQYF. V and J are TRBV19 and TRBJ2-5; TRBD1 might be the D (6 bases). V gave up 0 bases and J gave up 7 bases, with 12 bases separating them. The V gene's germline CDR1 is LNHDA and CDR2 SQIVND (reference sequence). The CDR3 covers 14 residues.